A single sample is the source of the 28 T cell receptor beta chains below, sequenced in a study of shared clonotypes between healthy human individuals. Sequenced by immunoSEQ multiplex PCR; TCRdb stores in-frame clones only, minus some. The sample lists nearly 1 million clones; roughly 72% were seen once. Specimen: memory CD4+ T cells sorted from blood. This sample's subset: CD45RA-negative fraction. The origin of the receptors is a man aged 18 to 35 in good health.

In DNA form, the CDR3 reads TGCGCCAGCAGCGTGCTGGGGGATCAGCCCCAGCATTTT. This gives the protein CASSVLGDQPQHF. The chain uses TRBV5-1 and TRBJ1-5, with D possibly being TRBD1 (5 bases). Germline lookup yields CDR1 SGHRS and CDR2 YFSETQ. The CDR3 has 13 amino acids. Between the trimmed V and J ends, which lost 4 bases and 5 bases, there was a span of 10 bases.

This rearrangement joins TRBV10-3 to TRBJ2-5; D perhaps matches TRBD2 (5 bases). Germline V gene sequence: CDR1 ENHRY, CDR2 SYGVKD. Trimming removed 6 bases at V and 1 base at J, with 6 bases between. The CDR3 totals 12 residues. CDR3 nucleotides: TGTGCCATCAGCGGGATCCAAGAGACCCAGTACTTC. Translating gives CAISGIQETQYF.

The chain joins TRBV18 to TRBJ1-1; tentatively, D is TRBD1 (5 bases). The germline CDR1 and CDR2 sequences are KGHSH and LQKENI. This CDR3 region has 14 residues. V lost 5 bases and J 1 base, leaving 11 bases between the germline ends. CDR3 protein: CASSGFGANTEAFF. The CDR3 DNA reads TGTGCCAGCTCAGGCTTTGGGGCGAACACTGAAGCTTTCTTT.

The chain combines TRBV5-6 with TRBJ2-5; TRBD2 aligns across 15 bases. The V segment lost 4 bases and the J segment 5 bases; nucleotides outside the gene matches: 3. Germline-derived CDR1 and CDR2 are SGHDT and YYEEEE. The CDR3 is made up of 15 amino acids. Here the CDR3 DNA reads TGTGCCAGCAGCATGGGACTAGCGGGAGGTGAGACCCAGTACTTC. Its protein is CASSMGLAGGETQYF.

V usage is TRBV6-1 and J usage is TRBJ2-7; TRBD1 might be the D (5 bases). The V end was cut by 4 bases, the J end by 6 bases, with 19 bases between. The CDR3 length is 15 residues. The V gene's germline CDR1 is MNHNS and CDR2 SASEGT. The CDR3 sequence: CASSGRTLPIREQYF. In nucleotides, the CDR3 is TGTGCCAGCAGTGGACGGACACTGCCCATTCGCGAGCAGTACTTC.

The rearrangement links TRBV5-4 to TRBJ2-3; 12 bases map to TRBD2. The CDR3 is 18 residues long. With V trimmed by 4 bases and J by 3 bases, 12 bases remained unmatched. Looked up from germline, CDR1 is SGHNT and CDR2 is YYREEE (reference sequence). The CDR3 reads CASSQGLAGEYRTDTQYF. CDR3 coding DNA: TGTGCCAGCAGCCAGGGACTAGCGGGTGAATATAGGACAGATACGCAGTATTTT.

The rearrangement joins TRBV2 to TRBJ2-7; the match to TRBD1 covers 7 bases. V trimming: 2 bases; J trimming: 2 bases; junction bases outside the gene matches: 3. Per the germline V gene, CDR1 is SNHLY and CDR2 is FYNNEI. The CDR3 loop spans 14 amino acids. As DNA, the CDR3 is TGTGCCAGCAGTGAATACAGGGGCACCTACGAGCAGTACTTC. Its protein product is CASSEYRGTYEQYF.

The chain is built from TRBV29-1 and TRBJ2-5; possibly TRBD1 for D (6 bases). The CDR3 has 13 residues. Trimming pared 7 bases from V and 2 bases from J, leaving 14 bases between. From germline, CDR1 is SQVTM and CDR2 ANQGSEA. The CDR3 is CSAGDRTQETQYF. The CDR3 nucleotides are TGCAGCGCCGGAGACAGGACACAAGAGACCCAGTACTTC.

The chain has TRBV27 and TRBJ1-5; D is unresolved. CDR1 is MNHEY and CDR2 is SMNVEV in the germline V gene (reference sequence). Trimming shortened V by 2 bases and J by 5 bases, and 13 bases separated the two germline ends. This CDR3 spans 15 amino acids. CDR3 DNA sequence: TGTGCCAGCAGTTTAATGGGATTAATAGATCAGCCCCAGCATTTT. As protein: CASSLMGLIDQPQHF.

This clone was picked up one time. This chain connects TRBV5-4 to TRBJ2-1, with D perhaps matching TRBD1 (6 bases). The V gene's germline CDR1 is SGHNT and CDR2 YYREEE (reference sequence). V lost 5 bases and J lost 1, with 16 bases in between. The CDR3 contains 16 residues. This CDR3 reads CASRNPGQFSYNEQFF. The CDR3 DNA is TGTGCCAGCAGAAACCCGGGACAATTTTCCTACAATGAGCAGTTCTTC.

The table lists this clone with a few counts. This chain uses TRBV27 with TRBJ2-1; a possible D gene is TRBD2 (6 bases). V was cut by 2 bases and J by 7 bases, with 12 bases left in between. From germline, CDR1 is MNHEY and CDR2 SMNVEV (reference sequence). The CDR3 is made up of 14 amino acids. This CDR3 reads CASSLRRRENEQFF. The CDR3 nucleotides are TGTGCCAGCAGTTTAAGAAGGAGGGAGAATGAGCAGTTCTTC.

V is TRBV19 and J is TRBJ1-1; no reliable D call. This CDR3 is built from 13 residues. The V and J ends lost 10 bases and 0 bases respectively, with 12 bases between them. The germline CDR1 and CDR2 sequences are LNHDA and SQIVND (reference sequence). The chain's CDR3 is CATRRPMNTEAFF. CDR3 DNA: TGTGCCACCAGACGACCGATGAACACTGAAGCTTTCTTT. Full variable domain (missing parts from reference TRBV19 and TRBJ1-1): DGGITQSPKYLFRKEGQNVTLSCEQNLNHDAMYWYRQDPGQGLRLIYYSQIVNDFQKGDIAEGYSVSREKKESFPLTVTSAQKNPTAFYLCATRRPMNTEAFFGQGTRLTVV.

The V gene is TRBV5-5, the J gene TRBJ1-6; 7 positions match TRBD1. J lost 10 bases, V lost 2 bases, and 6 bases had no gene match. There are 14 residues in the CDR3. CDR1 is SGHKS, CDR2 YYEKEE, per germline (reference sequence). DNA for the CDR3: TGTGCCAGCAGCTTCGGCAGGGGGGGATCACCCCTCCACTTT. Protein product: CASSFGRGGSPLHF.

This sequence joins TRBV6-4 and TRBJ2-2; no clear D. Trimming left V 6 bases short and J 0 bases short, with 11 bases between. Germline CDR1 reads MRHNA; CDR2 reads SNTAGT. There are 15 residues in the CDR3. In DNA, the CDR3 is TGTGCCAGCAGCGCCCAGACTGCGAACACCGGGGAGCTGTTTTTT. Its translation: CASSAQTANTGELFF.

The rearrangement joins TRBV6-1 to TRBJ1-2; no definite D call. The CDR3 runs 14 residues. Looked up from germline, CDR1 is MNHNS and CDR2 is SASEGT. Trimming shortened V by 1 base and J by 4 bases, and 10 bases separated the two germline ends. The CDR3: CASSEGAGFYGYTF. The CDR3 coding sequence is TGTGCCAGCAGTGAAGGGGCGGGTTTCTATGGCTACACCTTC.

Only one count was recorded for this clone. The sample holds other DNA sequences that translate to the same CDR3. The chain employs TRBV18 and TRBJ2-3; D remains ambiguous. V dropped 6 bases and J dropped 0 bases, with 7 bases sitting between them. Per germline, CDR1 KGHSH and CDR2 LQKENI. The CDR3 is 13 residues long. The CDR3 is CASSLTSTDTQYF. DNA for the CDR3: TGTGCCAGCTCTCTCACTAGCACAGATACGCAGTATTTT.

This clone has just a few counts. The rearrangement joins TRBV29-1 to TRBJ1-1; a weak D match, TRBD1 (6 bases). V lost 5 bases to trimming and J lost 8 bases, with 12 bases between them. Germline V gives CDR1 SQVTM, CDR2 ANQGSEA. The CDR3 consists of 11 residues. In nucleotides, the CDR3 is TGCAGCGTTCGGGGGGCCCCGGAAGCTTTCTTT. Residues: CSVRGAPEAFF.

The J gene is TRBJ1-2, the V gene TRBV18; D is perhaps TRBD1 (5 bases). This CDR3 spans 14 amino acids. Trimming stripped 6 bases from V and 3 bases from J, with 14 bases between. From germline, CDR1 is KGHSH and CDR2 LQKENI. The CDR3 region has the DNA TGTGCCAGCTCCGACGACCCCAGGGACTATGGCTACACCTTC. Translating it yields CASSDDPRDYGYTF. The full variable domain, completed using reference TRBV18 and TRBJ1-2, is NAGVMQNPRHLVRRRGQEARLRCSPMKGHSHVYWYRQLPEEGLKFMVYLQKENIIDESGMPKERFSAEFPKEGPSILRIQQVVRGDSAAYFCASSDDPRDYGYTFGSGTRLTVV.

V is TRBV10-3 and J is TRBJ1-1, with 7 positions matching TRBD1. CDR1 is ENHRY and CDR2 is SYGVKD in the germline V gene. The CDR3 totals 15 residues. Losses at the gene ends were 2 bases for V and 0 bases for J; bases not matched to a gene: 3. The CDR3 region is CAISEGDSMNTEAFF. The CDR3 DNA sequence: TGTGCCATCAGTGAGGGGGACAGCATGAACACTGAAGCTTTCTTT.

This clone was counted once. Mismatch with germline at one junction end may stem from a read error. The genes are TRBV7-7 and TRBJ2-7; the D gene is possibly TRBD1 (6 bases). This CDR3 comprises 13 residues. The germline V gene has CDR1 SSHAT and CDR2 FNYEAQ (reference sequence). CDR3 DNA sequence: TGTGCTAGCAGCTTAATGACAGGCTACGAGCAGTACTTC. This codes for CASSLMTGYEQYF.

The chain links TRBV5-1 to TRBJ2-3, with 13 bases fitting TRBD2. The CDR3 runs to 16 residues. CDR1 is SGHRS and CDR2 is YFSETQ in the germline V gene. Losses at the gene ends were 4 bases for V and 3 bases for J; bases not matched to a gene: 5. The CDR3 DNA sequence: TGCGCCAGCAGCGCCCGGACTAGCGGGGGAACAGATACGCAGTATTTT. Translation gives CASSARTSGGTDTQYF. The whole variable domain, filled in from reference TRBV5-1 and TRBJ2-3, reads KAGVTQTPRYLIKTRGQQVTLSCSPISGHRSVSWYQQTPGQGLQFLFEYFSETQRNKGNFPGRFSGRQFSNSRSEMNVSTLELGDSALYLCASSARTSGGTDTQYFGPGTRLTVL.

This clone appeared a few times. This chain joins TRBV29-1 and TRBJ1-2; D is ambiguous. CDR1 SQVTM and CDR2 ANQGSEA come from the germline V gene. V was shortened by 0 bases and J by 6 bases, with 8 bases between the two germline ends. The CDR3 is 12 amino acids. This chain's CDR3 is CSVEEFKDGYTF. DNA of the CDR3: TGCAGCGTTGAAGAATTTAAGGATGGCTACACCTTC.

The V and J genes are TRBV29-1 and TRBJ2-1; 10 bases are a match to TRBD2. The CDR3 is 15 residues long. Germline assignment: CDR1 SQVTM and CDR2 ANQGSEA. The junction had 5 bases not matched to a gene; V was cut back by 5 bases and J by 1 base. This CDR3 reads CSVYGLAESYNEQFF. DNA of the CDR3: TGCAGCGTTTATGGACTAGCGGAATCCTACAATGAGCAGTTCTTC.

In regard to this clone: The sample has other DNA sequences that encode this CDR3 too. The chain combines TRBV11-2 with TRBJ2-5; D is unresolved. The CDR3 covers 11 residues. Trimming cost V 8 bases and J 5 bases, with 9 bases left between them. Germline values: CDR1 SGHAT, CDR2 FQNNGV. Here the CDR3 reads CASSLKETQYF. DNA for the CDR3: TGTGCCAGCTCCCTCAAGGAGACCCAGTACTTC.

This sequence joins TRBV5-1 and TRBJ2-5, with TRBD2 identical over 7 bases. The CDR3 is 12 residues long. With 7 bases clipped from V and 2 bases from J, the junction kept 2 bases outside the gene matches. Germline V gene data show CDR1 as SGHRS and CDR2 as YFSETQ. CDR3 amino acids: CASGREQETQYF. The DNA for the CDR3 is TGCGCCAGCGGGCGGGAGCAAGAGACCCAGTACTTC.

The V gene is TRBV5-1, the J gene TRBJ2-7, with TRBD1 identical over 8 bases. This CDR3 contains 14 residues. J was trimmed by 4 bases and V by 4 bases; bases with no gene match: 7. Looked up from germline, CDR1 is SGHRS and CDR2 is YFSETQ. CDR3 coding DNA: TGCGCCAGCAGCCCGTCAGGGGGCCTGTACGAGCAGTACTTC. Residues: CASSPSGGLYEQYF.

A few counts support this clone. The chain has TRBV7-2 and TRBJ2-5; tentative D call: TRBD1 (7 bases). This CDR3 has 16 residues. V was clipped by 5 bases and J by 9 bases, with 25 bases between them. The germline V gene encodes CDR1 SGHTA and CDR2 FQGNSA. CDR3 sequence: CASSLRPGTVGEAQYF. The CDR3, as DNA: TGTGCCAGCAGCCTACGCCCAGGGACAGTCGGGGAGGCCCAGTACTTC.

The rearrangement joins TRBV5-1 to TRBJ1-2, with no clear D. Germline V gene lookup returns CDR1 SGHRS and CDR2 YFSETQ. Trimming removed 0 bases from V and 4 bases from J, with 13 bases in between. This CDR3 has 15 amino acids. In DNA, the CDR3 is TGCGCCAGCAGCTTGGCGGGCACGGGCACCTATGGCTACACCTTC. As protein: CASSLAGTGTYGYTF.